This T cell receptor beta chain was recorded in a study of blood T cell repertoires in COVID-19. The CDR3 spans 17 residues. The germline CDR1 and CDR2 sequences are SGHDT and YYEEEE. V was pared by 0 bases and J by 0 bases, with 15 bases between. TCRdb's copy holds only in-frame clones and misses some; the assay was immunoSEQ multiplex PCR. The sample lists about 63,000 clones, about nine tenths occurring once. V and J are TRBV5-6 and TRBJ1-2; D is possibly TRBD1 (6 bases). The sample taken for sequencing was peripheral blood. This TCR derives from a man aged 50 to 60 with active COVID-19. The DNA of the CDR3 is TGTGCCAGCAGCTTGGGACCGGGACACTTAACTAACTATGGCTACACCTTC. It yields the protein CASSLGPGHLTNYGYTF.